A single sample gave rise to the 24 T cell receptor beta chains below, sequenced in a study of CD8 T cells in Susac syndrome. RNA, at roughly 0.5 to 1 ug, was reverse transcribed with random hexamers. TCRdb re-derived calls from the immunoSEQ multiplex PCR reads in MiXCR, one entry per CDR3 protein. The table records around 150,000 distinct CDR3 sequences, approximately 94% of them present only once. The sample comprised CD4+ T cells from PBMCs. Receptors were obtained from a human donor with multiple sclerosis.

The gene calls are TRBV15 and TRBJ1-1, with D hard to call. Germline CDR1 and CDR2: LNHNV and YYDKDF (reference sequence). The CDR3 sequence is 14 residues long. V lost 0 bases and J lost 4, with 9 bases in between. The CDR3 region is CATSREPGSTEAFF. The CDR3 DNA follows: TGTGCCACCAGCAGAGAGCCAGGTTCCACTGAAGCTTTCTTT. The full variable domain, completed using reference TRBV15 and TRBJ1-1, is DAMVIQNPRYQVTQFGKPVTLSCSQTLNHNVMYWYQQKSSQAPKLLFHYYDKDFNNEADTPDNFQSRRPNTSFCFLDIRSPGLGDTAMYLCATSREPGSTEAFFGQGTRLTVV.

The CDR3 region has the DNA TGCGCCAGCAGCTTACTGACGGGAGGTGGCACCGGGGAGCTGTTTTTT. This translates into CASSLLTGGGTGELFF. The J gene is TRBJ2-2, the V gene TRBV5-1; 7 positions match TRBD2. CDR1 and CDR2 (germline): SGHRS, YFSETQ. The CDR3 is 16 amino acids. Trimming took 2 bases from V and 4 from J; bases not matched to a gene: 8.

This clonotype was recorded only once. The chain couples TRBV4-1 to TRBJ2-1, with D perhaps TRBD2 (6 bases). Germline V gene sequence: CDR1 MGHRA, CDR2 YSYEKL. The V gene lost 0 bases and the J gene lost 0 bases, with 6 bases spanning the gap. This CDR3 has 15 amino acids. In DNA form, the CDR3 reads TGCGCCAGCAGCCAAGAACTAGCCTCCTACAATGAGCAGTTCTTC. It is translated as CASSQELASYNEQFF.

The gene calls are TRBV13 and TRBJ2-1, with 7 nucleotides matching TRBD2. V trimming: 3 bases; J trimming: 4 bases; junction bases outside the gene matches: 6. The CDR3 loop spans 15 amino acids. Germline CDR1 is PRHDT and CDR2 is FYEKMQ (reference sequence). CDR3 nucleotide sequence: TGTGCCAGCAGCTTGAGGGGACTAACTTACAATGAGCAGTTCTTC. This sequence encodes CASSLRGLTYNEQFF. The full variable domain, rest sourced from reference TRBV13 and TRBJ2-1, is AAGVIQSPRHLIKEKRETATLKCYPIPRHDTVYWYQQGPGQDPQFLISFYEKMQSDKGSIPDRFSAQQFSDYHSELNMSSLELGDSALYFCASSLRGLTYNEQFFGPGTRLTVL.

The genes are TRBV5-6 and TRBJ2-4, with D unresolved. CDR3 length: 16 amino acids. The germline gives CDR1 SGHDT, CDR2 YYEEEE. V lost 4 bases and J 2 bases, leaving 16 bases between the germline ends. CDR3 coding DNA: TGTGCCAGCAGCCCGAAGCCCCGAGGAACCAAAAACATTCAGTACTTC. Amino acid sequence: CASSPKPRGTKNIQYF.

The chain couples TRBV20-1 to TRBJ1-2; D remains unclear. Trimming shortened V by 2 bases and J by 6 bases, and 22 bases separated the two germline ends. From germline, CDR1 is DFQATT and CDR2 SNEGSKA (reference sequence). The CDR3 covers 16 residues. CDR3 nucleotides: TGCAGTGCTAGATCACGGGTCCCCCTCTCTCCAAATGGCTACACCTTC. Translated: CSARSRVPLSPNGYTF.

V is TRBV2 and J is TRBJ1-3; D is unresolved. This CDR3 is 17 amino acids long. With 3 bases removed from V and 3 bases from J, the gap between germline ends came to 18 bases. Germline assignment: CDR1 SNHLY and CDR2 FYNNEI. The CDR3 DNA follows: TGTGCCAGCAGTGAGGAGTTGGCAGGATTGATTGGAAACACCATATATTTT. Translation gives CASSEELAGLIGNTIYF.

Here the CDR3 DNA reads TGTGCCAGCAGCGTCTCTATCCAAGAGACCCAGTACTTC. Protein product: CASSVSIQETQYF. The chain joins TRBV9 to TRBJ2-5; no definite D call. The CDR3 is 13 residues long. The V gene's germline CDR1 is SGDLS and CDR2 YYNGEE. V lost 2 bases to trimming and J lost 1 base, with 6 bases between them. The full variable domain, in which reference TRBV9 and TRBJ2-5 provide the parts outside the CDR3, is DSGVTQTPKHLITATGQRVTLRCSPRSGDLSVYWYQQSLDQGLQFLIQYYNGEERAKGNILERFSAQQFPDLHSELNLSSLELGDSALYFCASSVSIQETQYFGPGTRLLVL.

This chain uses TRBV5-1 with TRBJ1-2; tentative D call: TRBD1 (6 bases). Trimming stripped 0 bases from V and 1 base from J, with 16 bases between. The CDR3 has 17 amino acids. CDR1 is SGHRS and CDR2 is YFSETQ in the germline V gene. The CDR3 DNA reads as TGCGCCAGCAGCTTGGCCCGCGGGCAGGGGAATAACTATGGCTACACCTTC. It codes for CASSLARGQGNNYGYTF.

The chain carries TRBV6-2 or TRBV6-3 and TRBJ2-3, with D unclear. Germline V lookup: CDR1 MNHEY, CDR2 SVGEGT. With 6 bases removed from V and 5 bases from J, the gap between germline ends came to 6 bases. CDR3 size: 11 residues. CDR3 protein: CASRMRDTQYF. The CDR3 DNA is TGTGCCAGCAGGATGAGAGATACGCAGTATTTT.

This sequence joins TRBV7-9 and TRBJ2-7, with D unclear. Germline V CDR1 and CDR2: SEHNR, FQNEAQ (reference sequence). The CDR3 contains 13 residues. V lost 2 bases and J lost 5, with 10 bases in between. The CDR3 sequence: CASSLSHYDEQYF. The CDR3 DNA is TGTGCCAGCAGCTTATCACACTATGACGAGCAGTACTTC. Full variable domain (missing parts from reference TRBV7-9 and TRBJ2-7): DTGVSQNPRHKITKRGQNVTFRCDPISEHNRLYWYRQTLGQGPEFLTYFQNEAQLEKSRLLSDRFSAERPKGSFSTLEIQRTEQGDSAMYLCASSLSHYDEQYFGPGTRLTVT.

The rearrangement links TRBV6-5 to TRBJ2-3; D unresolved. Trimming removed 0 bases at V and 5 bases at J, with 12 bases between. Germline-derived CDR1 and CDR2 are MNHEY and SVGAGI. The CDR3 contains 15 residues. DNA for the CDR3: TGTGCCAGCAGTTACTCGTACACCATGAGAGATACGCAGTATTTT. It specifies CASSYSYTMRDTQYF.

The gene calls are TRBV28 and TRBJ2-1, with 8 bases fitting TRBD2. Germline V gene data show CDR1 as MDHEN and CDR2 as SYDVKM. V was clipped by 7 bases and J by 4 bases; unmatched bases: 9. The CDR3 contains 15 residues. CDR3 nucleotides: TGTGCCAGCAACCCGGGGGGGAAAAGTTACAATGAGCAGTTCTTC. It encodes CASNPGGKSYNEQFF.

J is TRBJ2-2 and V is TRBV20-1; D gene ambiguous. This CDR3 has 16 residues. V lost 3 bases, J lost 1 base, and 15 bases lay in between. From germline, CDR1 is DFQATT and CDR2 SNEGSKA (reference sequence). Here the CDR3 DNA reads TGCAGTGCTAGCTCACCCGGACGGAAGAACACCGGGGAGCTGTTTTTT. Translating it yields CSASSPGRKNTGELFF.

This chain uses TRBV11-2 with TRBJ2-7, with a weak D call TRBD1 (6 bases). The germline V and J ends were trimmed by 5 bases and 5 bases, with 10 bases remaining between them. The germline gives CDR1 SGHAT, CDR2 FQNNGV. This CDR3 has 12 amino acids. The CDR3 DNA is TGTGCCAGCAGCCAGGACAGAAACGAGCAGTACTTC. It codes for CASSQDRNEQYF.

The genes are TRBV25-1 and TRBJ2-1; D remains unclear. Germline V gene lookup returns CDR1 MGHDK and CDR2 SYGVNS. V gave up 5 bases and J gave up 2 bases, with 13 bases separating them. The CDR3 spans 15 residues. The CDR3 loop reads CASSSSSRPYNEQFF. The CDR3, as DNA: TGTGCCAGCAGTTCCAGTAGTAGACCCTACAATGAGCAGTTCTTC.

The rearrangement uses TRBV20-1 and TRBJ1-5; D not resolved. CDR1 and CDR2 from the germline V gene are DFQATT and SNEGSKA (reference sequence). V lost 1 base, J lost 2 bases, and 12 bases lay in between. The length of the CDR3 is 15 residues. For the CDR3, the DNA is TGCAGTGCTAGAGCGGTGCGGGAACGCAATCAGCCCCAGCATTTT. This sequence encodes CSARAVRERNQPQHF.

The V and J genes are TRBV29-1 and TRBJ2-7; D not resolved. The germline gives CDR1 SQVTM, CDR2 ANQGSEA. CDR3 length: 15 residues. Trimming left V 3 bases short and J 0 bases short, with 15 bases between. CDR3: CSVDTPAKGSYEQYF. Written as DNA, the CDR3 is TGCAGCGTTGATACCCCTGCGAAGGGCTCCTACGAGCAGTACTTC.

The chain recombines TRBV9 with TRBJ2-2, with 9 bases aligning to TRBD1. Germline CDR1 and CDR2: SGDLS and YYNGEE. CDR3 length: 15 amino acids. V lost 3 bases to trimming and J lost 9 bases; unmatched junction nucleotides: 9. The CDR3 bases are TGTGCCAGCAGCGCCAGGACAGGGGCGGAGCGGGAGCTGTTTTTT. Amino acids: CASSARTGAERELFF.

The V gene is TRBV12-3 or TRBV12-4, the J gene TRBJ1-4, with D unresolved. V dropped 6 bases and J dropped 8 bases, with 10 bases sitting between them. The CDR3 contains 12 residues. For the CDR3, the DNA is TGTGCCAGCAGGTCGACGGGGGAAAAACTGTTTTTT. It yields the protein CASRSTGEKLFF.

The chain uses TRBV23-1 and TRBJ1-2; D ambiguous. TRBV23-1 is annotated as an ORF whose role is uncertain. V was pared by 0 bases and J by 7 bases, with 9 bases between. CDR3 size: 13 residues. The CDR3: CASSQSLRRGYTF. CDR3 nucleotide sequence: TGCGCCAGCAGTCAATCTCTGCGTCGTGGCTACACCTTC.

The V and J genes are TRBV29-1 and TRBJ2-1, with 9 bases aligning to TRBD1. The length of the CDR3 is 14 residues. The germline CDR1 and CDR2 sequences are SQVTM and ANQGSEA. J lost 4 bases, V lost 3 bases, and 4 bases had no gene match. As DNA, the CDR3 is TGCAGCGTTGAGGACAGGGGTCTTTACAATGAGCAGTTCTTC. Translated: CSVEDRGLYNEQFF.

This chain links TRBV5-4 with TRBJ2-4; 9 bases are a match to TRBD1. The CDR3 has 14 residues. Germline values: CDR1 SGHNT, CDR2 YYREEE (reference sequence). Trimming at V came to 0 bases and at J to 8 bases, leaving 3 bases not matched to a gene. The CDR3 DNA sequence: TGTGCCAGCAGCTTGGGGGGACAGGGCGACATTCAGTACTTC. It encodes CASSLGGQGDIQYF.

V and J are TRBV21-1 and TRBJ2-5; TRBD1, the table's D call, was not compared with the DNA. TRBV21-1 is a pseudogene segment. CDR3 length: 19 amino acids. CDR3 sequence reads: CASSKEEASGTGGLKTQYF. The DNA for the CDR3 is TGTGCCAGCAGCAAAGAGGAAGCGAGCGGGACAGGGGGCTTGAAGACCCAGTACTTC.